Shown below are 23 T cell receptor beta chains from a single sample sequenced in a study of blood T cells in healthy people across ages. A second PCR, run for about 7 to 11 cycles, used a sample-barcoded 5' primer plus a J-beta primer mix. TCRdb re-called the 5' RACE reads with MiXCR, one entry per CDR3 protein. The sample yields 700,000 or so distinct CDR3 sequences, about a fifth seen once. The sequenced material came from blood. The receptors stem from a man in his 70s in good health.

V gene TRBV6-2 or TRBV6-3 combines with J gene TRBJ1-1; no definite D call. This CDR3 has 14 amino acids. From germline, CDR1 is MNHEY and CDR2 SVGEGT. Deletions cut 4 bases from V and 1 base from J, with 10 bases between. The CDR3 DNA follows: TGTGCCAGCAGTTTATTCCATACGAACACTGAAGCTTTCTTT. It yields the protein CASSLFHTNTEAFF.

This clonotype occurred many times. The chain couples TRBV29-1 to TRBJ2-1, with unresolved D. This CDR3 contains 11 residues. V lost 4 bases to trimming and J lost 6 bases, with 7 bases between them. From germline, CDR1 is SQVTM and CDR2 ANQGSEA. CDR3 protein: CSVGLGNEQFF. CDR3 nucleotide sequence: TGCAGCGTTGGCCTGGGCAATGAGCAGTTCTTC.

The chain links TRBV7-2 to TRBJ1-2; 7 positions match TRBD1. In germline, CDR1 is SGHTA, CDR2 FQGNSA. The ends lost 5 bases at V and 2 bases at J; junction bases unmatched: 11. This CDR3 is built from 16 residues. CDR3 residues: CASSLSGGQANYGYTF. Here the CDR3 DNA reads TGTGCCAGCAGCCTGAGCGGCGGACAGGCGAACTATGGCTACACCTTC.

J is TRBJ2-3 and V is TRBV7-2, with D perhaps matching TRBD2 (5 bases). The V gene lost 5 bases and the J gene lost 4 bases, with 10 bases spanning the gap. The germline gives CDR1 SGHTA, CDR2 FQGNSA. The CDR3 has 13 amino acids. This CDR3 is CASSPGIPDTQYF. For the CDR3, the DNA is TGTGCCAGCAGCCCCGGGATCCCAGATACGCAGTATTTT. Variable domain in full (rest from reference TRBV7-2 and TRBJ2-3): GAGVSQSPSNKVTEKGKDVELRCDPISGHTALYWYRQSLGQGLEFLIYFQGNSAPDKSGLPSDRFSAERTGGSVSTLTIQRTQQEDSAVYLCASSPGIPDTQYFGPGTRLTVL.

This clonotype was recorded many times. CDR3 sequence (DNA): TGCAGTGCTAGATGGTACGAGCAGTACGTC. This gives the protein CSARWYEQYV. This rearrangement joins TRBV20-1 to TRBJ2-7; no clear D. V lost 2 bases, J lost 4 bases, and 3 bases lay in between. The CDR3 totals 10 residues. Germline loops: CDR1 DFQATT, CDR2 SNEGSKA (reference sequence).

This clonotype was observed many times. The chain is built from TRBV6-6 and TRBJ2-1; D gene uncertain. Germline lookup yields CDR1 MNHNY and CDR2 SVGAGI (reference sequence). The CDR3 extends over 12 amino acids. V shed 4 bases and J shed 7 bases, with 8 bases lying between them. The CDR3 here is CASSFTGNEQFF. The CDR3 DNA follows: TGTGCCAGCAGTTTCACTGGGAATGAGCAGTTCTTC.

In its sample, this clonotype was seen a few times. V is TRBV5-5 and J is TRBJ2-1, with TRBD1 as a possible D gene (6 bases). Germline V gene lookup returns CDR1 SGHKS and CDR2 YYEKEE (reference sequence). V dropped 1 base and J dropped 4 bases, with 15 bases sitting between them. This CDR3 region has 16 residues. The CDR3 reads CASSLPYRVAYNEQFF. DNA for the CDR3: TGTGCCAGCAGCTTGCCGTACAGGGTAGCTTACAATGAGCAGTTCTTC.

In this sample, this clonotype turned up many times. J is TRBJ2-1 and V is TRBV13; D is undetermined. Germline V gene lookup returns CDR1 PRHDT and CDR2 FYEKMQ (reference sequence). Deletions cut 5 bases from V and 1 base from J, with 9 bases between. CDR3 size: 14 residues. CDR3 region: CASSPRVSYNEQFF. The DNA for the CDR3 is TGTGCCAGCAGCCCGCGAGTGTCCTACAATGAGCAGTTCTTC.

There are a few counts of this clonotype. The chain uses TRBV5-8 and TRBJ1-5; TRBD1 matches 7 bases. This CDR3 has 15 amino acids. Per germline, CDR1 SGHTS and CDR2 YDEGEE. Trimming removed 5 bases from V and 6 bases from J; junction bases left unmatched: 11. In DNA form, the CDR3 reads TGTGCCAGCAGGCCACGACAGGGTTCCCGTCAGCCCCAGCATTTT. It translates to CASRPRQGSRQPQHF.

This chain joins TRBV6-6 and TRBJ1-2, with 9 bases identical to TRBD1. There are 14 residues in the CDR3. Trimming cost V 5 bases and J 8 bases; bases outside gene matches: 9. CDR1 MNHNY and CDR2 SVGAGI come from the germline V gene (reference sequence). This CDR3 is CASSRPGQGEGYTF. For the CDR3, the DNA is TGTGCCAGCAGTCGACCGGGACAGGGAGAGGGCTACACCTTC.

V gene TRBV12-3 or TRBV12-4 combines with J gene TRBJ1-1; 7 positions match TRBD1. V shed 6 bases and J 0 bases; nucleotides not matched to a gene: 4. The CDR3 consists of 14 residues. CDR3 DNA: TGTGCCAGCAGGGTTACAGGGGTGAACACTGAAGCTTTCTTT. Translation gives CASRVTGVNTEAFF.

This clonotype was observed at least ten times. The chain uses TRBV5-1 and TRBJ2-1, with D possibly being TRBD1 (6 bases). Germline V lookup: CDR1 SGHRS, CDR2 YFSETQ. The V gene lost 2 bases and the J gene lost 6 bases, with 15 bases spanning the gap. The CDR3 has 15 amino acids. The DNA of the CDR3 is TGCGCCAGCAGCTTCCAGGGGTTGGACTCCAATGAGCAGTTCTTC. Its protein is CASSFQGLDSNEQFF.

This clonotype has more than one count but fewer than ten. The J gene is TRBJ1-5, the V gene TRBV20-1; possible D gene TRBD1, 5 bases. The CDR3 runs 16 residues. V gave up 0 bases and J gave up 6 bases, with 18 bases separating them. Germline CDR1 reads DFQATT; CDR2 reads SNEGSKA (reference sequence). CDR3 region: CSARDKGQGRRQPQHF. CDR3 DNA sequence: TGCAGTGCTAGAGATAAAGGGCAGGGTCGTCGTCAGCCCCAGCATTTT.

The chain combines TRBV20-1 with TRBJ2-1, with a tentative D call TRBD2 (5 bases). Germline V gene lookup returns CDR1 DFQATT and CDR2 SNEGSKA (reference sequence). V was clipped by 4 bases and J by 4 bases, with 23 bases between them. The CDR3 runs to 17 residues. The CDR3 loop reads CSANAQLQRRTYNEQFF. The DNA of the CDR3 is TGCAGTGCTAACGCCCAGCTTCAGCGGAGAACTTACAATGAGCAGTTCTTC.

Only a few counts were recorded for this clonotype. The chain recombines TRBV6-5 with TRBJ1-2, with 10 bases aligning to TRBD1. The germline CDR1 and CDR2 sequences are MNHEY and SVGAGI. The ends lost 2 bases at V and 8 bases at J; junction bases unmatched: 5. This CDR3 comprises 14 residues. CDR3 bases: TGTGCCAGCAGTTACACCCGGGACAGGGGAGGCTACACCTTC. It encodes CASSYTRDRGGYTF.

This clonotype was found a few times. The rearrangement joins TRBV6-6 to TRBJ1-1, with D unresolved. V lost 7 bases and J 4 bases, leaving 19 bases between the germline ends. Germline CDR1 reads MNHNY; CDR2 reads SVGAGI (reference sequence). CDR3 length: 15 residues. The CDR3 nucleotides are TGTGCCAGCACCCCTATCCTTTGGGGAAGCACTGAAGCTTTCTTT. It translates to CASTPILWGSTEAFF.

This clonotype was counted only a few times. V is TRBV2 and J is TRBJ2-4, with 9 bases that match TRBD2. The germline V gene encodes CDR1 SNHLY and CDR2 FYNNEI. With V trimmed by 7 bases and J by 0 bases, 7 bases remained unmatched. CDR3 length: 16 residues. In DNA form, the CDR3 reads TGTGCCAGCACCGAGGGTAGCGGGGGAGCCAAAAACATTCAGTACTTC. The encoded protein is CASTEGSGGAKNIQYF.

The sample holds a few counts of this clonotype. The chain combines TRBV5-1 with TRBJ2-1; D is uncertain. The CDR3 length is 15 residues. Per the germline V gene, CDR1 is SGHRS and CDR2 is YFSETQ. V was clipped by 0 bases and J by 9 bases, with 16 bases between them. This CDR3 reads CASSLGLPTQGEQFF. The CDR3 bases are TGCGCCAGCAGCTTGGGACTCCCCACCCAAGGTGAGCAGTTCTTC. The entire variable domain, with the rest obtained from reference TRBV5-1 and TRBJ2-1, is as follows: KAGVTQTPRYLIKTRGQQVTLSCSPISGHRSVSWYQQTPGQGLQFLFEYFSETQRNKGNFPGRFSGRQFSNSRSEMNVSTLELGDSALYLCASSLGLPTQGEQFFGPGTRLTVL.

This clonotype showed up just a few times. The chain joins TRBV14 to TRBJ2-5; D is undetermined. The end of the DNA is better explained by TRBJ2-7, so the J call may be wrong. Germline values: CDR1 SGHDN, CDR2 FVKESK. This CDR3 has 16 amino acids. The CDR3 loop reads CASSQGPQLDSYEQYV. The CDR3 coding sequence is TGTGCCAGCAGCCAAGGCCCGCAACTGGACTCCTACGAGCAGTACGTC.

The rearrangement joins TRBV20-1 to TRBJ2-3, with no clear D. Germline V gives CDR1 DFQATT, CDR2 SNEGSKA (reference sequence). V lost 3 bases and J 1 base, leaving 8 bases between the germline ends. The length of the CDR3 is 13 residues. CDR3: CSARAAGTDTQYF. The CDR3 nucleotides are TGCAGTGCTAGGGCGGCTGGCACAGATACGCAGTATTTT.

V usage is TRBV29-1 and J usage is TRBJ1-2; possible D gene TRBD1, 6 bases. CDR1 and CDR2 from the germline V gene are SQVTM and ANQGSEA. The CDR3 has 11 amino acids. V dropped 0 bases and J dropped 7 bases, with 6 bases sitting between them. The CDR3 DNA is TGCAGCGTTGAAGAAGGGGGTGGCTACACCTTC. Its translation is CSVEEGGGYTF.

This clonotype came up a few times. The chain combines TRBV2 with TRBJ1-5; D is perhaps TRBD1 (5 bases). Germline loops: CDR1 SNHLY, CDR2 FYNNEI. The V gene lost 2 bases and the J gene lost 6 bases, with 14 bases spanning the gap. The CDR3 has 15 residues. For the CDR3, the DNA is TGTGCCAGCAGTGAATGGGGGGTTTCGTTTCAGCCCCAGCATTTT. Its protein is CASSEWGVSFQPQHF.

This clonotype was picked up a small number of times. The V gene is TRBV24-1, the J gene TRBJ2-1; a weak D match, TRBD1 (6 bases). Looked up from germline, CDR1 is KGHDR and CDR2 is SFDVKD. There are 17 residues in the CDR3. Deletions cut 3 bases from V and 2 bases from J, with 16 bases between. The CDR3 is CATSDASGRGPYNEQFF. CDR3 in DNA: TGTGCCACCAGTGATGCATCGGGCAGGGGACCCTACAATGAGCAGTTCTTC.